Below, 14 T cell receptor beta chains from the same sample are listed, as sequenced in a study of shared clonotypes between healthy human individuals. Produced via immunoSEQ multiplex PCR; TCRdb's table is partial and in-frame only. The data show about 1 million clones, 78% seen once. The sample consisted of memory CD4+ T cells from PBMCs. Subset indicated: CD45RA-negative fraction. These receptor sequences come from a young man in good health. Some clones in this sample may be carry-over from other donors' samples.

The gene calls are TRBV11-2 and TRBJ2-1; tentatively, D is TRBD1 or TRBD2 (5 bases each). Germline V gene sequence: CDR1 SGHAT, CDR2 FQNNGV. Trimming shortened V by 5 bases and J by 14 bases, and 19 bases separated the two germline ends. The CDR3 covers 13 residues. The chain's CDR3 is CASSPLQQRGKFF. DNA of the CDR3: TGTGCCAGCAGCCCACTTCAACAGAGGGGAAAGTTCTTC.

The sample holds one count of this clone. The chain uses TRBV6-1 and TRBJ1-5; D gene uncertain. Germline V CDR1 and CDR2: MNHNS, SASEGT. The CDR3 is 11 amino acids. V lost 4 bases and J 5 bases, leaving 3 bases between the germline ends. This CDR3 reads CASSGDQPQHF. In DNA, the CDR3 is TGTGCCAGCAGTGGGGATCAGCCCCAGCATTTT.

The J gene is TRBJ1-4, the V gene TRBV6-6; D unresolved. CDR3 length equals 12 residues. The germline V and J ends were trimmed by 5 bases and 8 bases, with 9 bases remaining between them. Germline values: CDR1 MNHNY, CDR2 SVGAGI (reference sequence). CDR3 residues: CASSRPDEKLFF. The CDR3, as DNA: TGTGCCAGCAGTAGACCGGACGAAAAACTGTTTTTT.

The CDR3 reads CASRQPQGARGNTIYF. CDR3 nucleotide sequence: TGTGCCAGCAGGCAACCTCAGGGGGCACGTGGAAACACCATATATTTT. The V gene is TRBV28, the J gene TRBJ1-3; 8 bases fit TRBD1. Looked up from germline, CDR1 is MDHEN and CDR2 is SYDVKM. V was clipped by 6 bases and J by 3 bases; unmatched bases: 10. CDR3 length: 16 residues.

The V and J genes are TRBV9 and TRBJ2-6, with D perhaps TRBD1 (6 bases). V was trimmed by 0 bases and J by 2 bases, leaving 9 bases between them. This CDR3 is built from 16 residues. The germline CDR1 and CDR2 sequences are SGDLS and YYNGEE. CDR3 loop: CASSVAAGAGANVLTF. The CDR3 DNA is TGTGCCAGCAGCGTAGCTGCAGGGGCTGGGGCCAACGTCCTGACTTTC.

The chain couples TRBV28 to TRBJ1-3; D unresolved. The V end was cut by 4 bases, the J end by 7 bases, with 20 bases between. Looked up from germline, CDR1 is MDHEN and CDR2 is SYDVKM. The CDR3 loop spans 16 amino acids. CDR3 DNA: TGTGCCAGCAGTTCCCACCTAGGGAGGAGGGAGAACACCATATATTTT. It specifies CASSSHLGRRENTIYF.

V usage is TRBV2 and J usage is TRBJ2-5; D gene unclear. The germline CDR1 and CDR2 sequences are SNHLY and FYNNEI. Trimming stripped 1 base from V and 4 bases from J, with 10 bases between. This CDR3 has 14 residues. The CDR3 DNA sequence: TGTGCCAGCAGTGAAGACAGTTGGGGAGAGACCCAGTACTTC. Translating it yields CASSEDSWGETQYF.

The gene calls are TRBV19 and TRBJ2-3; TRBD1 agrees at 8 bases. The CDR3 totals 14 residues. V lost 8 bases, J lost 2 bases, and 6 bases stayed unmatched. The germline V gene has CDR1 LNHDA and CDR2 SQIVND (reference sequence). The CDR3, as DNA: TGTGCCAGTCGGACAGGGCGGAACACAGATACGCAGTATTTT. It specifies CASRTGRNTDTQYF.

This chain connects TRBV6-4 to TRBJ2-7; 9 nucleotides match TRBD1. Germline V CDR1 and CDR2: MRHNA, SNTAGT. The CDR3 length is 14 residues. The V gene end was trimmed by 4 bases and the J gene end by 11 bases; junction bases not matched to a gene: 12. CDR3 sequence: CASSAPGQGMGKYF. CDR3 nucleotide sequence: TGTGCCAGCAGTGCGCCGGGACAGGGCATGGGGAAGTACTTC.

The chain is built from TRBV7-3 and TRBJ1-1; 8 positions match TRBD1. The length of the CDR3 is 14 residues. CDR1 and CDR2 (germline): SGHTA, FQGTGA. V lost 3 bases to trimming and J lost 1 base; unmatched junction nucleotides: 1. CDR3 protein: CASSFGQGNTEAFF. In DNA form, the CDR3 reads TGTGCCAGCAGCTTCGGACAGGGGAACACTGAAGCTTTCTTT.

The V and J genes are TRBV7-2 and TRBJ2-1; D is perhaps TRBD1 or TRBD2 (7 bases each). CDR3 length equals 16 residues. Germline values: CDR1 SGHTA, CDR2 FQGNSA. Trimming cost V 2 bases and J 3 bases, with 14 bases left between them. The CDR3 sequence is CASSLYRGGVYNEQFF. CDR3 coding DNA: TGTGCCAGCAGCTTATACAGGGGAGGGGTCTACAATGAGCAGTTCTTC.

This rearrangement joins TRBV19 to TRBJ2-1; 8 bases align to TRBD1. CDR3 length: 14 residues. J was trimmed by 9 bases and V by 4 bases; bases with no gene match: 8. Germline-derived CDR1 and CDR2 are LNHDA and SQIVND (reference sequence). For the CDR3, the DNA is TGTGCCAGTAGTACAGGACAGGGAGCAGCTGAGCAGTTCTTC. It is translated as CASSTGQGAAEQFF. The entire variable domain, with the rest obtained from reference TRBV19 and TRBJ2-1, is as follows: DGGITQSPKYLFRKEGQNVTLSCEQNLNHDAMYWYRQDPGQGLRLIYYSQIVNDFQKGDIAEGYSVSREKKESFPLTVTSAQKNPTAFYLCASSTGQGAAEQFFGPGTRLTVL.

This chain links TRBV13 with TRBJ2-1, with D tentatively TRBD2 (5 bases). V was trimmed by 4 bases and J by 4 bases, leaving 20 bases between them. This CDR3 contains 17 residues. The V gene's germline CDR1 is PRHDT and CDR2 FYEKMQ (reference sequence). DNA of the CDR3: TGTGCCAGCAGCTCGAGCCGGACTCGTTCTTTTTACAATGAGCAGTTCTTC. This gives the protein CASSSSRTRSFYNEQFF.

CDR3 region: CASSKTGAINSPLHF. DNA for the CDR3: TGTGCCAGCAGTAAAACAGGGGCAATTAATTCACCCCTCCACTTT. The chain combines TRBV27 with TRBJ1-6; 7 bases align to TRBD1. The V and J ends lost 5 bases and 6 bases, in that order; junction bases with no gene match: 7. The CDR3 is 15 amino acids. Germline V gene data show CDR1 as MNHEY and CDR2 as SMNVEV (reference sequence).